This note documents a single T cell receptor beta chain sequence. The antigen remains unidentified. This record belongs to a study of T cell repertoires in ileal Crohn's disease. Study information: 35% were active smokers at surgery; median disease duration was around 7.9 years. Whole-study results and caveats: Clonal expansions were more frequent in active smokers than non-smokers at surgery.

This sample's time point: neoterminal ileum biopsy at postoperative endoscopy, about 6 months after surgery. The protocol was immunoSEQ multiplex PCR, while the TCRdb copy is restricted to in-frame clones and leaves out a portion. The sample lists about 59,000 clones; roughly 91% were seen once. The sequence was collected from an adult with Crohn's disease. Sequencing input: ileal tissue.

The CDR3: CASDRQGTHEAFF. The CDR3 DNA is TGTGCCAGCGATAGACAGGGGACCCATGAAGCTTTCTTT. V and J are TRBV28 and TRBJ1-1; 8 nucleotides agree with TRBD1. Unmatched junction bases numbered 9, after V lost 8 bases and J lost 7 bases. The CDR3 sequence is 13 residues long. Germline CDR1 MDHEN, CDR2 SYDVKM.